Below are 18 T cell receptor beta chains sequenced from a single sample in a study of cytomegalovirus exposure and HLA in healthy donors. With 60 Vbeta and 13 Jbeta primers, the PCR was carried out. The table came from immunoSEQ multiplex PCR; TCRdb's copy has only in-frame clones and leaves some out. Of roughly 100,000 clones listed, approximately 87% were seen once; the top ten hold 2% to 3%. Sequencing was performed on PBMCs. These receptors all stem from a man in his forties or fifties in good health and CMV-seronegative.

The chain recombines TRBV18 with TRBJ1-6, with TRBD1 matching 8 bases. Germline loops: CDR1 KGHSH, CDR2 LQKENI. V gave up 4 bases and J gave up 7 bases; unmatched junction bases: 9. The length of the CDR3 is 16 residues. Here the CDR3 DNA reads TGTGCCAGCTCACAAACTCGGGACAGGCAAAATTCACCCCTCCACTTT. It is translated as CASSQTRDRQNSPLHF.

The chain joins TRBV30 to TRBJ2-3; a weak D match, TRBD1 (5 bases). CDR1 is GTSNPN and CDR2 is SVGIG in the germline V gene (reference sequence). Trimming left V 0 bases short and J 3 bases short, with 16 bases between. This CDR3 spans 16 amino acids. In nucleotides, the CDR3 is TGTGCCTGGAGTGTACGTCAGGGCGCGGCGACAGATACGCAGTATTTT. It codes for CAWSVRQGAATDTQYF.

On this clone: Other DNA sequences in the sample encode the same CDR3. The chain is built from TRBV7-3 and TRBJ2-6; weak D call: TRBD1 (6 bases). V dropped 3 bases and J dropped 4 bases, with 13 bases sitting between them. The CDR3 consists of 16 residues. Germline V gives CDR1 SGHTA, CDR2 FQGTGA. The CDR3 DNA sequence: TGTGCCAGCAGCTTCCGAGGGGGATCCGGGGCCAACGTCCTGACTTTC. Protein: CASSFRGGSGANVLTF.

J is TRBJ1-2 and V is TRBV2; D call uncertain. Trimming cost V 8 bases and J 4 bases, with 17 bases left between them. Per germline, CDR1 SNHLY and CDR2 FYNNEI. The CDR3 has 14 amino acids. The DNA for the CDR3 is TGTGCCAGCGTAGTTCTGGGCAGCGGCTATGGCTACACCTTC. Encoded protein: CASVVLGSGYGYTF.

This clone was observed once. The chain is built from TRBV6-1 and TRBJ2-1, with a weak D call TRBD1 (6 bases). CDR3 length equals 16 residues. The V and J ends lost 4 bases and 4 bases respectively, with 17 bases between them. Germline V gene data show CDR1 as MNHNS and CDR2 as SASEGT. CDR3 bases: TGTGCCAGCAGTGGGGACACAGGGTATCTTTACAATGAGCAGTTCTTC. It is translated as CASSGDTGYLYNEQFF.

The CDR3 is CASSREQGGYGYTF. The CDR3 DNA reads as TGTGCCAGCAGCCGGGAACAGGGGGGTTATGGCTACACCTTC. The chain uses TRBV7-8 and TRBJ1-2, with 8 bases lining up with TRBD1. Trimming at V came to 5 bases and at J to 5 bases, leaving 7 bases not matched to a gene. CDR1 and CDR2 (germline): SGHVS, FQNEAQ. CDR3 length: 14 residues.

This chain uses TRBV10-3 with TRBJ2-3; 7 bases agree with TRBD1. The CDR3 runs to 14 residues. Germline V gene sequence: CDR1 ENHRY, CDR2 SYGVKD. V lost 6 bases and J lost 2; bases outside the gene matches: 5. The CDR3 sequence: CAISWDSYTDTQYF. The CDR3 coding sequence is TGTGCCATCAGCTGGGACAGTTACACAGATACGCAGTATTTT.

V usage is TRBV7-2 and J usage is TRBJ1-2; TRBD1 aligns across 7 bases. Germline CDR1 reads SGHTA; CDR2 reads FQGNSA. The CDR3 length is 12 residues. V was clipped by 5 bases and J by 5 bases; unmatched bases: 2. CDR3 sequence reads: CASSTTGYGYTF. CDR3 nucleotides: TGTGCCAGCAGCACGACAGGGTATGGCTACACCTTC.

This rearrangement joins TRBV19 to TRBJ2-5; D gene unclear. Germline lookup yields CDR1 LNHDA and CDR2 SQIVND (reference sequence). This CDR3 is 11 amino acids long. V dropped 5 bases and J dropped 5 bases, with 6 bases sitting between them. CDR3 sequence reads: CASSPGETQYF. The CDR3 DNA is TGTGCCAGTAGTCCCGGGGAGACCCAGTACTTC.

This chain uses TRBV18 with TRBJ1-4; the D is unclear. The CDR3 covers 16 residues. Trimming cost V 4 bases and J 3 bases, with 15 bases left between them. Germline-derived CDR1 and CDR2 are KGHSH and LQKENI. Written as DNA, the CDR3 is TGTGCCAGCTCACTCTCCGCGGCAGATTCTAATGAAAAACTGTTTTTT. Amino acid sequence: CASSLSAADSNEKLFF.

This chain joins TRBV9 and TRBJ2-1; D perhaps matches TRBD2 (5 bases). Between the trimmed V and J ends, which lost 4 bases and 2 bases, there was a span of 7 bases. This CDR3 has 13 residues. Germline V gene data show CDR1 as SGDLS and CDR2 as YYNGEE. The CDR3 is CASSLGAYNEQFF. Written as DNA, the CDR3 is TGTGCCAGCAGCCTGGGAGCCTACAATGAGCAGTTCTTC. The entire variable domain, with the rest obtained from reference TRBV9 and TRBJ2-1, is as follows: DSGVTQTPKHLITATGQRVTLRCSPRSGDLSVYWYQQSLDQGLQFLIQYYNGEERAKGNILERFSAQQFPDLHSELNLSSLELGDSALYFCASSLGAYNEQFFGPGTRLTVL.

This clone appeared a single time. J is TRBJ1-4 and V is TRBV30; 11 bases fit TRBD1. This CDR3 has 19 amino acids. Germline V gene lookup returns CDR1 GTSNPN and CDR2 SVGIG (reference sequence). V dropped 1 base and J dropped 5; count of bases not matched to a gene: 15. The CDR3 is CAWSAKSYTRDRGNEKLFF. In DNA, the CDR3 is TGTGCCTGGAGTGCAAAATCCTATACTAGGGACAGGGGGAATGAAAAACTGTTTTTT.

As for this clone: Distinct nucleotide sequences in the sample also encode this CDR3. The rearrangement links TRBV19 to TRBJ1-5, with TRBD1 identical over 7 bases. This CDR3 region has 14 residues. The germline CDR1 and CDR2 sequences are LNHDA and SQIVND (reference sequence). V lost 2 bases, J lost 4 bases, and 2 bases stayed unmatched. CDR3 in amino acids: CASSIRDSNQPQHF. The CDR3 nucleotides are TGTGCCAGTAGTATAAGGGACAGTAATCAGCCCCAGCATTTT. The full variable domain, in which reference TRBV19 and TRBJ1-5 provide the parts outside the CDR3, is DGGITQSPKYLFRKEGQNVTLSCEQNLNHDAMYWYRQDPGQGLRLIYYSQIVNDFQKGDIAEGYSVSREKKESFPLTVTSAQKNPTAFYLCASSIRDSNQPQHFGDGTRLSIL.

This chain joins TRBV18 and TRBJ1-4, with no clear D. This CDR3 is 16 amino acids long. Germline CDR1 reads KGHSH; CDR2 reads LQKENI. Trimming stripped 5 bases from V and 6 bases from J, with 19 bases between. The CDR3 sequence: CASSSIWAPRDEKLFF. CDR3 nucleotide sequence: TGTGCCAGCTCATCGATATGGGCCCCACGCGATGAAAAACTGTTTTTT.

The V gene is TRBV6-1, the J gene TRBJ1-5, with D hard to call. The CDR3 loop spans 14 amino acids. Trimming cost V 3 bases and J 6 bases, with 12 bases left between them. Looked up from germline, CDR1 is MNHNS and CDR2 is SASEGT. Here the CDR3 reads CASSEEVQAQPQHF. In DNA, the CDR3 is TGTGCCAGCAGTGAGGAAGTTCAGGCTCAGCCCCAGCATTTT.

The chain is built from TRBV9 and TRBJ2-3; 8 bases map to TRBD2. Trimming removed 2 bases from V and 2 bases from J; junction bases left unmatched: 7. The germline V gene has CDR1 SGDLS and CDR2 YYNGEE. The CDR3 is made up of 16 amino acids. CDR3 protein: CASSVWAGGYTDTQYF. The CDR3 region has the DNA TGTGCCAGCAGCGTCTGGGCGGGGGGTTACACAGATACGCAGTATTTT.

The chain is built from TRBV9 and TRBJ2-7, with 7 bases aligning to TRBD1. Trimming removed 4 bases from V and 3 bases from J; junction bases left unmatched: 7. This CDR3 comprises 14 residues. Germline assignment: CDR1 SGDLS and CDR2 YYNGEE. The CDR3 DNA sequence: TGTGCCAGCAGCCCTGGGACAGACCTCTACGAGCAGTACTTC. Residues: CASSPGTDLYEQYF.

This clone was detected a few times. This chain links TRBV11-1 with TRBJ2-6; D unclear. Trimming removed 2 bases from V and 0 bases from J, with 17 bases in between. CDR1 is SGHAT and CDR2 is FQDESV in the germline V gene (reference sequence). There are 19 residues in the CDR3. Here the CDR3 reads CASSLLPVVELSGANVLTF. Here the CDR3 DNA reads TGTGCCAGCAGCTTACTTCCCGTAGTCGAACTCTCTGGGGCCAACGTCCTGACTTTC.